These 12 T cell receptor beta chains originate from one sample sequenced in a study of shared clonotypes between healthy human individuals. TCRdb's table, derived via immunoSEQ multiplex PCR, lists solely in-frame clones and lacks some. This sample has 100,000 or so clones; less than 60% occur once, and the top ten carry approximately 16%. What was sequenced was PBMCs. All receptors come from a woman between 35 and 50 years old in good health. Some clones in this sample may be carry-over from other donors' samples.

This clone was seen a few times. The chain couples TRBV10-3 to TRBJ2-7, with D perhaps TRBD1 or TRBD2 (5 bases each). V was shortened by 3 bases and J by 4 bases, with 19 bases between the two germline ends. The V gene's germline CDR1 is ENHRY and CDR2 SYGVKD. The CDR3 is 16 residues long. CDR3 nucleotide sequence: TGTGCCATCAGTGACCCAGCGTCCGGGACCCAATACGAGCAGTACTTC. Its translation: CAISDPASGTQYEQYF.

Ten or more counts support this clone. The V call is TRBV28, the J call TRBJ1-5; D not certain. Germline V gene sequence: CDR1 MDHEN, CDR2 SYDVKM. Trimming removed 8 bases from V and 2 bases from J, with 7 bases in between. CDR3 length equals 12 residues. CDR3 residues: CASLSGNQPQHF. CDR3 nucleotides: TGTGCCAGCCTTTCGGGCAATCAGCCCCAGCATTTT.

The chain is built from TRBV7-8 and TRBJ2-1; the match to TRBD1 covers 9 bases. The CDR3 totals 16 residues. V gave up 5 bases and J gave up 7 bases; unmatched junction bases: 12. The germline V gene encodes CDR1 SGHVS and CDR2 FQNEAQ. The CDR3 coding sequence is TGTGCCAGCAGCCGAGAACCGGGACAGGGAGGAAATGAGCAGTTCTTC. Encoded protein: CASSREPGQGGNEQFF.

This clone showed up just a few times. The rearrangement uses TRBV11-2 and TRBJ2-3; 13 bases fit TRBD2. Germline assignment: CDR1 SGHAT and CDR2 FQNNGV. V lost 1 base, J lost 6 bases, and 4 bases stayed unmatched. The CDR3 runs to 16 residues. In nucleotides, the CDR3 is TGTGCCAGCAGCTTAGGGAAGACTAGCGGGAGGGATACGCAGTATTTT. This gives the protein CASSLGKTSGRDTQYF. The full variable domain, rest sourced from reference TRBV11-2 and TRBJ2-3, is EAGVAQSPRYKIIEKRQSVAFWCNPISGHATLYWYQQILGQGPKLLIQFQNNGVVDDSQLPKDRFSAERLKGVDSTLKIQPAKLEDSAVYLCASSLGKTSGRDTQYFGPGTRLTVL.

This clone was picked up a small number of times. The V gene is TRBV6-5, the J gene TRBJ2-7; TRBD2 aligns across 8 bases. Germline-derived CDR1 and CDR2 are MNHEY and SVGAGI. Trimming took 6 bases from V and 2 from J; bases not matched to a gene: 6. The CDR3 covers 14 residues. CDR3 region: CASRREGRAYEQYF. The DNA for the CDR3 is TGTGCCAGCAGACGGGAGGGGAGGGCCTACGAGCAGTACTTC.

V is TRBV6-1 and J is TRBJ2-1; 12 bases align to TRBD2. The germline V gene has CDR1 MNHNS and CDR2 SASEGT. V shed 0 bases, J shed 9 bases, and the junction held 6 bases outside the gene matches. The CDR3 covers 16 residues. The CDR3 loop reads CASSEALALAGGEQFF. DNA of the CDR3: TGTGCCAGCAGTGAAGCGTTAGCACTAGCGGGAGGTGAGCAGTTCTTC.

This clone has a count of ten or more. CDR3 sequence reads: CASSWPSGSNEKLFF. The CDR3 bases are TGTGCCAGCAGCTGGCCGTCAGGGTCTAATGAAAAACTGTTTTTT. This rearrangement joins TRBV7-9 to TRBJ1-4; tentative D call: TRBD1 (5 bases). V was shortened by 4 bases and J by 3 bases, with 12 bases between the two germline ends. There are 15 residues in the CDR3. The germline V gene has CDR1 SEHNR and CDR2 FQNEAQ (reference sequence).

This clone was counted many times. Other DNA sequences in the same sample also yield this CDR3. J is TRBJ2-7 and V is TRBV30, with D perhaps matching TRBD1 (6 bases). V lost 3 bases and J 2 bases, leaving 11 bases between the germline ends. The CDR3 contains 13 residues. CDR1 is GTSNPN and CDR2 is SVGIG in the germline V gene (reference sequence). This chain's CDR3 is CAWSRDTPYEQYF. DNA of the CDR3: TGTGCCTGGAGCCGGGACACCCCCTACGAGCAGTACTTC.

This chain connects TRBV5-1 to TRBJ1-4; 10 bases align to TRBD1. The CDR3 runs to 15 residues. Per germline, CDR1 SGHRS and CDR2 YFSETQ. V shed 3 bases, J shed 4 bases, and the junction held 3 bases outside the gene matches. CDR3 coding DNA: TGCGCCAGCAGCTCGACAGGGGGCGGTAATGAAAAACTGTTTTTT. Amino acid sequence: CASSSTGGGNEKLFF. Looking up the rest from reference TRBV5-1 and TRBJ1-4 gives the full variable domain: KAGVTQTPRYLIKTRGQQVTLSCSPISGHRSVSWYQQTPGQGLQFLFEYFSETQRNKGNFPGRFSGRQFSNSRSEMNVSTLELGDSALYLCASSSTGGGNEKLFFGSGTQLSVL.

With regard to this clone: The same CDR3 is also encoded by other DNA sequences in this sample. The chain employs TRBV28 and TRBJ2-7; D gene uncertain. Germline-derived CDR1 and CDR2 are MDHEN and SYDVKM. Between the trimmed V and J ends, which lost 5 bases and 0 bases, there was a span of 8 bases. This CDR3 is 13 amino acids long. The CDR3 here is CASSPPSSYEQYF. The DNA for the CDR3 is TGTGCCAGCAGTCCCCCGAGCTCCTACGAGCAGTACTTC.

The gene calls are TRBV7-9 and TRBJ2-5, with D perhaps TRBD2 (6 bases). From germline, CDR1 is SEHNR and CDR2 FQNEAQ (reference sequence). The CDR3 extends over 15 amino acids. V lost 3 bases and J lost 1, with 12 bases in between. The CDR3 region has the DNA TGTGCCAGCAGCTTCTCCTCGACTAGCCAAGAGACCCAGTACTTC. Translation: CASSFSSTSQETQYF. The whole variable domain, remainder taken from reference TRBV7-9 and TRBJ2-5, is DTGVSQNPRHKITKRGQNVTFRCDPISEHNRLYWYRQTLGQGPEFLTYFQNEAQLEKSRLLSDRFSAERPKGSFSTLEIQRTEQGDSAMYLCASSFSSTSQETQYFGPGTRLLVL.

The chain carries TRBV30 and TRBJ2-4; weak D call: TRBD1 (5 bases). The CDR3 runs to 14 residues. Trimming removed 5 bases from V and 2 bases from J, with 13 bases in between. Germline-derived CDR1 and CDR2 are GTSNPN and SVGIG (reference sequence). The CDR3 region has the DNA TGTGCCTGGTCGCAGGGATTTTCCAAAAACATTCAGTACTTC. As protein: CAWSQGFSKNIQYF.